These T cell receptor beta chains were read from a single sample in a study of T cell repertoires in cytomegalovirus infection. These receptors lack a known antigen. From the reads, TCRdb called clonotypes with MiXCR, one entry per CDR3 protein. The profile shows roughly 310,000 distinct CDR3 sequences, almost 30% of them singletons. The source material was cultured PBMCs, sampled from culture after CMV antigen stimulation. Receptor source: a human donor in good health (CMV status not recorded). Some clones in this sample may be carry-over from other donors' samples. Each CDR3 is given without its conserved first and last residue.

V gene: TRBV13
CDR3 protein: ASSLEGTGAHPEAF

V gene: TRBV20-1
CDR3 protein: SAMASGLRETQY

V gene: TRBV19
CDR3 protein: ASSISTSGRFNEQF

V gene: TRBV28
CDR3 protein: ASSLPLGQALSNQPQH

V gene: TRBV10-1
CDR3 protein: ASSEQGTNTDTQY

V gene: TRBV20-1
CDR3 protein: SARRGQGEIYTQY

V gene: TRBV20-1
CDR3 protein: SASYRGEGNTIY

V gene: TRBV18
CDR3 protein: ASSPPGGQF

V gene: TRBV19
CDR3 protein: ASRGTLNTEAF

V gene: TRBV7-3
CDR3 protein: ASSLGDFSYNEQF

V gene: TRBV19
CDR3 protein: ASLSRNEQF

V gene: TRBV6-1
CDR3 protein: ASSYALLGFGGYT

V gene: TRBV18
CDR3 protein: ASSPLRNTEAF

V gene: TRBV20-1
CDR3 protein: SARGSGSLTDTQY

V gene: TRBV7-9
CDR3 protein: ASSLAKNAVEAF

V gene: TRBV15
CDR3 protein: ATSVRTGSGYT

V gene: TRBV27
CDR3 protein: ASSLKGGELF

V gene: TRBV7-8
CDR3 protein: ASRSGSGWETQY

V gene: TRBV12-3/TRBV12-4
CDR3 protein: ASLLRGYNEQF

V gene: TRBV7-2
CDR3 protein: ASSFEQGLNQPQH

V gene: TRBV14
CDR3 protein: ASSHEDYSADTQY

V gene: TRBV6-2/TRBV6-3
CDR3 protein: ASSLGQPYGYT

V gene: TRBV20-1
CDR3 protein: SARTGVYGYT

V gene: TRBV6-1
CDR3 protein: ASSSQGAAQETQY

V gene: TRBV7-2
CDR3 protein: ASSSLGGAQPQH

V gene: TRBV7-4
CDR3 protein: ASSHTWTRGIEAF

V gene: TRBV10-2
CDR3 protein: ASSESRVLAGVETQY

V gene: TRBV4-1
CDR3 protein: ASRSIWDSLTNEQF

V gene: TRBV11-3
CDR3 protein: ASSLEETGELF

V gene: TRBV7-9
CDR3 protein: ASSLFPGYEQY

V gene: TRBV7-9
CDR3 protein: ASGRGVNTGELF

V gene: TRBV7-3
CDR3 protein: ASSLRGGYYNEQF

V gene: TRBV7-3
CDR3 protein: ASSPRQGVSRDEQF